The sample holds many counts of the clone carrying this TCR beta chain. TCR beta CDR3 sequences were amplified from RNA transcripts. Primed by the HTBI set, a first-round RT-PCR was run on the TCR CDR3. TCRdb re-called the multiplex PCR reads with MiXCR, one entry per CDR3 protein. This sample yields around 620,000 distinct CDR3 sequences, of which around 16% are seen a single time; around 4% belongs to the top ten. This entry comes from a study of T cells in Graves' hyperthyroidism and ophthalmopathy. Study details: Pretreatment peripheral blood was obtained at initial diagnosis.

The V and J ends lost 4 bases and 4 bases respectively, with 4 bases between them. This CDR3 is 12 amino acids long. Germline loops: CDR1 MDHEN, CDR2 SYDVKM. This sample holds PBMCs from roughly 10 ml fresh peripheral blood. The origin of this receptor is a woman younger than 45 with Graves' hyperthyroidism. The sample comprised blood. The chain carries TRBV28 and TRBJ1-4; D is unresolved. CDR3 amino acids: CASSYGNEKLFF. The CDR3 region has the DNA TGTGCCAGCAGTTACGGTAATGAAAAACTGTTTTTT.